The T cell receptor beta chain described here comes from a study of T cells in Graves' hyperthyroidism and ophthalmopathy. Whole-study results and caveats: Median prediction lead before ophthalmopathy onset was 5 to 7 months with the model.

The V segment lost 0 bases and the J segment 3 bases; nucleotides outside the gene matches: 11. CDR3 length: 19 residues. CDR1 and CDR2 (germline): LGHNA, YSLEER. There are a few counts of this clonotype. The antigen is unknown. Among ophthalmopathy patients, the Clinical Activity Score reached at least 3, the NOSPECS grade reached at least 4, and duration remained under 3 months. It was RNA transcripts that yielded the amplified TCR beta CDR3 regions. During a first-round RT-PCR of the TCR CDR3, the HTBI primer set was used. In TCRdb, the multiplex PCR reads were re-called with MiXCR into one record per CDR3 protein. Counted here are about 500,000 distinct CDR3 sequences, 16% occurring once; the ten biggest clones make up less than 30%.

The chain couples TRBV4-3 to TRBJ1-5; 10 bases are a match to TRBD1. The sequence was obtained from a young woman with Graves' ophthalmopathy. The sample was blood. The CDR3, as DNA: TGCGCCAGCAGCCAAGAAACCGGGGACAGGGGAGGCTTCAATCAGCCCCAGCATTTT. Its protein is CASSQETGDRGGFNQPQHF.